The rows below give T cell receptor beta chains drawn from one sample of a study of blood T cells in healthy people across ages. TCRdb recomputed calls from the 5' RACE reads with MiXCR, one row per CDR3 protein. The data contain about 620,000 distinct CDR3 sequences, under 25% of them singletons. Sequenced: blood. Every receptor here comes from a man aged 65-85 years in good health. CDR3s include the opening cysteine and the closing phenylalanine or tryptophan. Fields, in order: D gene, J gene, V gene, clone size, CDR3 DNA, CDR3 protein. The D gene is left open where the match is weak. Part of the rows lack a size; the others show once, few, many or a class for expanded clones.

D: .; J: TRBJ1-6; V: TRBV5-4; size: .; DNA: TGTGCCAGCAGCCTACAGGAATTATACGATTCACCCCTCCACTTT; CDR3: CASSLQELYDSPLHF
D: TRBD2; J: TRBJ2-1; V: TRBV10-3; size: few; DNA: TGTGCCATCAGTGAACTAGCGGGAAAGGGTGGTGAGCAGTTCTTC; CDR3: CAISELAGKGGEQFF
D: .; J: TRBJ2-4; V: TRBV5-5; size: .; DNA: TGTGCCAGCAGCGTGTTTGGGGGTTTTTGGCGGGATGCAACAAACATTCAGTACTTC; CDR3: CASSVFGGFWRDATNIQYF
D: TRBD1; J: TRBJ1-2; V: TRBV5-1; size: few; DNA: TGCGCCAGCAGCTTGGATCGTACAGGGGGCAATGGCTACACCTTC; CDR3: CASSLDRTGGNGYTF
D: TRBD1; J: TRBJ2-7; V: TRBV12-3/TRBV12-4; size: few; DNA: TGTGCCAGCAGCAACAGGGGAAACGAGCAGTACTTC; CDR3: CASSNRGNEQYF
D: .; J: TRBJ2-1; V: TRBV6-5; size: .; DNA: TGTGCCAGCAGTTACTCGAGAGCGGCTAGCTCCTACAATGAGCAGTTCTTC; CDR3: CASSYSRAASSYNEQFF
D: .; J: TRBJ2-1; V: TRBV2; size: few; DNA: TGTGCCAGCAGTGAAAAGGGCCCGGGTGAGCAGTTCTTC; CDR3: CASSEKGPGEQFF
D: .; J: TRBJ2-1; V: TRBV19; size: .; DNA: TGTGCCAGTAGTATATCCATGACCTTACTAGGTTCGAATGAGCAGTTCTTC; CDR3: CASSISMTLLGSNEQFF
D: .; J: TRBJ1-4; V: TRBV7-6; size: few; DNA: TGTGCCAGCAGCTTAGCTTCCGCGGCCGAAAAACTGTTTTTT; CDR3: CASSLASAAEKLFF
D: TRBD1; J: TRBJ1-2; V: TRBV19; size: .; DNA: TGTGCCAGTAGTACCCGGGACAGGGTGAGCGGCTACACCTTC; CDR3: CASSTRDRVSGYTF
D: .; J: TRBJ1-2; V: TRBV12-3/TRBV12-4; size: few; DNA: TGTGCCAGCAGTGCCCAGATTAACTATGGCTACACCTTC; CDR3: CASSAQINYGYTF
D: .; J: TRBJ2-5; V: TRBV29-1; size: many; DNA: TGCAGCGTCGTTACAGGGACCCAAGAGACCCAGTACTTC; CDR3: CSVVTGTQETQYF
D: .; J: TRBJ2-2; V: TRBV5-1; size: few; DNA: TGCGCCAGCAGCTTGGCCCCGGGGGCCGGGGAGCTGTTTTTT; CDR3: CASSLAPGAGELFF
D: .; J: TRBJ2-1; V: TRBV28; size: .; DNA: TGTGCCAGCTGGCGGCAGGGGCGTCTCAATGAGCAGTTCTTC; CDR3: CASWRQGRLNEQFF
D: .; J: TRBJ1-2; V: TRBV6-6; size: many; DNA: TGTGCCAGCAGCAAGGAGGAAGGTTACACCTTC; CDR3: CASSKEEGYTF
D: .; J: TRBJ2-7; V: TRBV6-5; size: few; DNA: TGTGCCAGCAGTCCCGCCCTGCGGGGTGGGTACGAGCAGTACTTC; CDR3: CASSPALRGGYEQYF
D: TRBD1; J: TRBJ2-1; V: TRBV28; size: .; DNA: TGTGCCAGCAGTTTTGGGCCGACAGGGGTCGGTGAGCAGTTCTTC; CDR3: CASSFGPTGVGEQFF
D: .; J: TRBJ2-1; V: TRBV5-1; size: many; DNA: TGTGCCAGCAGCTTACAGGGAGGCAATGAGCAGTTCTTC; CDR3: CASSLQGGNEQFF
D: .; J: TRBJ2-1; V: TRBV3-1; size: .; DNA: TGTGCCAGCAGCCAAGGAGGGGGAGTGAGCAATGAGCAGTTCTTC; CDR3: CASSQGGGVSNEQFF
D: TRBD1; J: TRBJ2-7; V: TRBV20-1; size: .; DNA: TGCAGTGCTACTCGGACAGGATCCTACGAGCAGTACTTC; CDR3: CSATRTGSYEQYF
D: TRBD2; J: TRBJ2-1; V: TRBV29-1; size: few; DNA: TGCAGCGTTGAAACGGGACTAGCGGGAGGCCTAGCGGTGAGGCAGTTCTTC; CDR3: CSVETGLAGGLAVRQFF
D: .; J: TRBJ2-5; V: TRBV3-1; size: .; DNA: TGTGCCAGCAGCCAAGCAGGGGAGACAGAGACCCAGTACTTC; CDR3: CASSQAGETETQYF
D: TRBD2; J: TRBJ2-1; V: TRBV30; size: once; DNA: TGTGCCTGGAGTGTACGGGGGAGGGCTTACAATGAGCAGTTCTTC; CDR3: CAWSVRGRAYNEQFF
D: TRBD2; J: TRBJ2-7; V: TRBV7-9; size: .; DNA: TGTGCCAGCAGCTTAGCGCTACTAGCGGGAGGGCTCAGCCACGAGCAGTACTTC; CDR3: CASSLALLAGGLSHEQYF
D: .; J: TRBJ1-4; V: TRBV3-1; size: .; DNA: TGTGCCAGCAGCCCTACCGGGACATCCATGGAAAAACTGTTTTTT; CDR3: CASSPTGTSMEKLFF
D: .; J: TRBJ1-1; V: TRBV6-1; size: .; DNA: TGTGCCAGCAGTGAGGTCTATGGACCCACGGGGACTGAAGCTTTCTTT; CDR3: CASSEVYGPTGTEAFF
D: TRBD1; J: TRBJ1-4; V: TRBV20-1; size: few; DNA: TGCAGTGCTAGAAGTTCCGACAGGGCGGATGAAAAACTGTTTTTT; CDR3: CSARSSDRADEKLFF
D: .; J: TRBJ2-7; V: TRBV14; size: .; DNA: TGTGCCAGCAGCCCGATCGACCGGCAATCCTACGAGCAGTACTTC; CDR3: CASSPIDRQSYEQYF
D: .; J: TRBJ1-4; V: TRBV5-5; size: few; DNA: TGTGCCAGCAGCCTCGGACCTAATGGAAAACTGTTTTTT; CDR3: CASSLGPNGKLFF
D: TRBD1; J: TRBJ1-1; V: TRBV4-1; size: many; DNA: TGCGCCAGCCGGAGGACAGGGGACACTGAAGCTTTCTTT; CDR3: CASRRTGDTEAFF
D: .; J: TRBJ1-3; V: TRBV7-9; size: .; DNA: TGTGCCAGCACCCCTCCTTCGTTCTCTGGAAACACCATATATTTT; CDR3: CASTPPSFSGNTIYF
D: .; J: TRBJ1-2; V: TRBV20-1; size: few; DNA: TGCAGTGCTAGGGCATCTGGGGCCGGCTGCACCTTC; CDR3: CSARASGAGCTF
D: TRBD1; J: TRBJ1-2; V: TRBV5-1; size: .; DNA: TGCGCCAGCAGCTCAGGAAGTCAGGGGGACTATGGCTACACCTTC; CDR3: CASSSGSQGDYGYTF
D: TRBD2; J: TRBJ2-1; V: TRBV5-1; size: few; DNA: TGCGCCAGCAGCCTAACTAGCGGGAGGGCCTACAATGAGCAGTTCTTC; CDR3: CASSLTSGRAYNEQFF
D: TRBD2; J: TRBJ2-5; V: TRBV20-1; size: few; DNA: TGCAGTGCCGCCGGGACTAGCGGGAGTGGGCAGTACTTC; CDR3: CSAAGTSGSGQYF
D: TRBD2; J: TRBJ2-1; V: TRBV20-1; size: .; DNA: TGCAGTGCTCCTCGGGGACTAGCGGGGGGCAATGAGCAGTTCTTC; CDR3: CSAPRGLAGGNEQFF
D: .; J: TRBJ2-3; V: TRBV7-9; size: .; DNA: TGTGCCAGCAGCTTAGCGCAGGGGCGCACAGATACGCAGTATTTT; CDR3: CASSLAQGRTDTQYF
D: .; J: TRBJ2-5; V: TRBV18; size: many; DNA: TGTGCCAGCAGCCCAAGGCTACAAGAGACCCAGTACTTC; CDR3: CASSPRLQETQYF
D: TRBD1; J: TRBJ2-7; V: TRBV12-3/TRBV12-4; size: few; DNA: TGTGCCAGCAGTCGTCCCGGGACAGGCGAGCAGTACTTC; CDR3: CASSRPGTGEQYF
D: .; J: TRBJ1-4; V: TRBV3-1; size: few; DNA: TGTGCCAGCAGTCCTACAGGGACGGCTAATGAAAAACTGTTTTTT; CDR3: CASSPTGTANEKLFF
D: TRBD1; J: TRBJ1-2; V: TRBV24-1; size: .; DNA: TGTGCCACCAGTGAATCGGACAGGGCAAACTATGGCTACACCTTC; CDR3: CATSESDRANYGYTF
D: .; J: TRBJ1-4; V: TRBV7-9; size: .; DNA: TGTGCCAGCAGCGCCGGTCCACAGGGAAGAAAACTGTTTTTT; CDR3: CASSAGPQGRKLFF
D: TRBD2; J: TRBJ2-5; V: TRBV20-1; size: few; DNA: TGCAGTGCTAGAGACGAAACTAGCGGGATGAAAGAGACCCAGTACTTC; CDR3: CSARDETSGMKETQYF
D: .; J: TRBJ1-1; V: TRBV20-1; size: .; DNA: TGCAGTGCTCTACAGGGAACCACTGAAGCTTTCTTT; CDR3: CSALQGTTEAFF
D: .; J: TRBJ2-7; V: TRBV7-9; size: .; DNA: TGTGCCAGCAGCTTAGACGTCGGTGACCGAAATGCCTACGAGCAGTACTTC; CDR3: CASSLDVGDRNAYEQYF